This TCR beta chain was identified during a study of T cells in Graves' hyperthyroidism and ophthalmopathy. Study-wide results and caveats: In the blood, most expanded thyroid clonotypes above 0.001 appeared as well. Ophthalmopathy could be told apart from stable hyperthyroidism with a 13 V-J model. Ophthalmopathy prediction by the model preceded onset by a median approximately 6.1 months.

Clinical symptoms, serum thyroxine and TRAb, thyroid ultrasound and orbital computed tomography together formed the diagnostic basis. This CDR3 contains 13 residues. Germline V CDR1 and CDR2: SNHLY, FYNNEI. V lost 6 bases to trimming and J lost 1 base, with 9 bases between them. This clonotype showed up just a few times. What it binds is not known. A read error may explain this, as a much larger clone is one base away. Lacking the conserved final phenylalanine or tryptophan, this CDR3 likely reflects a read error. Amplified TCR beta CDR3 regions derived from RNA transcripts. HTBI primers were used for first-round RT-PCR of the TCR CDR3. TCRdb re-called the multiplex PCR reads with MiXCR, one entry per CDR3 protein. This repertoire shows roughly 290,000 distinct CDR3 sequences, over 15% found once; its top ten account for around 58%.

The rearrangement joins TRBV2 to TRBJ1-1, with D uncertain. This receptor was taken from a woman between 55 and 75 years old with Graves' ophthalmopathy. Material for sequencing was blood. The DNA for the CDR3 is TGTGCCAGCAGATTTAGAGGGAACACTGAAGCTTTCCTT. Protein product: CASRFRGNTEAFL.